This is a list of T cell receptor beta chains from one sample in a study of cytotoxic CD8 clonotypes in ibrutinib-treated CLL. The protocol was immunoSEQ multiplex PCR, while the TCRdb copy is restricted to in-frame clones and leaves out a portion. This sample has over 100,000 clones, with 50% to 65% found just once. The sample here was PBMCs, taken after 24 months of ibrutinib treatment. These receptor sequences come from a human donor with chronic lymphocytic leukemia. CDR3s include the opening cysteine and the closing phenylalanine or tryptophan. The order of the fields is clone size, V gene, J gene, D gene, CDR3 DNA, CDR3 protein. The D gene is left open where the match is weak. Size is omitted from some rows. Given values are once, few, many or a class for expanded clones.

NA	TRBV30	TRBJ2-5	TRBD2	TGTGCCTGGAGTTGGGCTAGCGGGGGTGGAGAGACCCAGTACTTC	CAWSWASGGGETQYF
NA	TRBV30	TRBJ2-1	NA	TGTGCCGGGGACTTCACCCGTAGCCGCAATGAGCAGTTCTTC	CAGDFTRSRNEQFF
once	TRBV5-6	TRBJ2-7	NA	TGTGCCAGCAGCCCGATGGGGACCCCAGTCCAGTACTTC	CASSPMGTPVQYF
NA	TRBV30	TRBJ2-2	NA	TGTGCCTGGAGCCCAGGGGAAAGCACCGGGGAGCTGTTTTTT	CAWSPGESTGELFF
many	TRBV19	TRBJ2-3	NA	TGTGCCAGTAGTATTGGGGGGCCTTATTCCGATACGCAGTATTTT	CASSIGGPYSDTQYF
NA	TRBV15	TRBJ2-3	NA	TGTGCCACCAGCAGAGATCCGGCAGATACGCAGTATTTT	CATSRDPADTQYF
NA	TRBV5-6	TRBJ1-2	NA	TGTGCCAGCAGCTCCCACGGGGGTAACTATGGCTACACCTTC	CASSSHGGNYGYTF
once	TRBV5-8	TRBJ1-5	NA	TGTGCCAGCAGCTTGGGACAGCGTCATCAGCCCCAGCATTTT	CASSLGQRHQPQHF
NA	TRBV6-5	TRBJ1-6	TRBD1	TGTGCCAGCAGTTACTCTAACAGGGGGGATTCACCCCTCCACTTT	CASSYSNRGDSPLHF
few	TRBV2	TRBJ1-2	TRBD1	TGTGCCAGCAGCCTAAGCCAGGGGGTAGCTAACTATGGCTACACCTTC	CASSLSQGVANYGYTF
NA	TRBV9	TRBJ2-3	NA	TGTGCCAGCAGCGTACTAGTAACCCCAGATACGCAGTATTTT	CASSVLVTPDTQYF
NA	TRBV6-6	TRBJ2-1	NA	TGTGCCAGCATGAGGGGTAGTAGAGAGCAGTTCTTC	CASMRGSREQFF
NA	TRBV21-1	TRBJ2-1	NA	TGTGCCAGCAGCAAAGCACCAGGGGAGGGCTATGAGCAGTTCTTC	CASSKAPGEGYEQFF
NA	TRBV29-1	TRBJ1-2	NA	TGCAGCGTTGGGCGCAGGGCCGGCTATGGCTACACCTTC	CSVGRRAGYGYTF
once	TRBV25-1	TRBJ2-3	NA	TGTGCCAGCAGTGAGGTAGCTTCAGATACGCAGTATTTT	CASSEVASDTQYF
NA	TRBV30	TRBJ1-3	NA	TGTGCCTGGAGTGTATCTTGGGTCTCTGGAAACACCATATATTTT	CAWSVSWVSGNTIYF
few	TRBV30	TRBJ1-4	NA	TGTGCCTGGAGTGCCCCCGTGGCCTGGGAAAAACTGTTTTTT	CAWSAPVAWEKLFF
NA	TRBV10-3	TRBJ1-1	NA	TGTGCCATCAGTGATGGGGAGAAGAACACTGAAGCTTTCTTT	CAISDGEKNTEAFF
few	TRBV7-3	TRBJ2-3	NA	TGTGCCAGCAGCTTAGCTTGGGGCCCTGGCACAGATACGCAGTATTTT	CASSLAWGPGTDTQYF
NA	TRBV29-1	TRBJ2-7	TRBD1	TGCAGCGTCAATTCTGGAGGACAGGGGGCTCGGGAGCAGTACTTC	CSVNSGGQGAREQYF
NA	TRBV2	TRBJ2-7	TRBD2	TGTGCCAGCAGTGAAGCGGCGCGGGGGTACGAGCAGTACTTC	CASSEAARGYEQYF
few	TRBV5-1	TRBJ1-5	NA	TGCGCCAGCAGCTTGGTCCCGGGACCCGATCAGCCCCAGCATTTT	CASSLVPGPDQPQHF
NA	TRBV7-9	TRBJ2-1	NA	TGTGCCAGCAGCTTAGTTATCGGTGTCGATGAGCAGTTCTTC	CASSLVIGVDEQFF
once	TRBV5-4	TRBJ2-1	NA	TGTGCCAGCAGCCAGAGGGGGGGATTATACAATGAGCAGTTCTTC	CASSQRGGLYNEQFF
NA	TRBV7-9	TRBJ2-3	TRBD2	TGTGCCAGCAGCGCACCATCTAGCGGGGGGGCCGGGACGCAGTATTTT	CASSAPSSGGAGTQYF
NA	TRBV11-2	TRBJ1-1	NA	TGTGCCAGCAGCTTAGCCACTGAAGCTTTCTTT	CASSLATEAFF
many	TRBV4-2	TRBJ1-1	NA	TGTGCCAGCAGCCAAGAGGGCGGTTACACTGAAGCTTTCTTT	CASSQEGGYTEAFF
NA	TRBV10-3	TRBJ2-2	NA	TGTGCCATCAAAGGGGTGGGGAACACCGGGGAGCTGTTTTTT	CAIKGVGNTGELFF
NA	TRBV9	TRBJ1-6	NA	TGTGCCAGCAGCGTAGCAGATTATTCACCCCTCCACTTT	CASSVADYSPLHF
few	TRBV6-1	TRBJ2-7	NA	TGTGCCAGCAGGAGGGAGATCCAGGGGGAGCAGTACTTC	CASRREIQGEQYF
NA	TRBV30	TRBJ1-1	NA	TGTGCCTGGAGTAATACCAAGCGGGTTGAAGCTTTCTTT	CAWSNTKRVEAFF
few	TRBV7-3	TRBJ1-1	TRBD1	TGTGCCAGCAGCCCCGACAGGGTGAACACTGAAGCTTTCTTT	CASSPDRVNTEAFF
few	TRBV30	TRBJ2-3	NA	TGTGCCTGGAATCGCAGGCGCGCAGATACGCAGTATTTT	CAWNRRRADTQYF
few	TRBV11-3	TRBJ1-3	NA	TGTGCCAGCAGCCCATTAGGCGGGATTGGAAACACCATATATTTT	CASSPLGGIGNTIYF
NA	TRBV27	TRBJ1-1	NA	TGTGCCAGCAGTTTCACCCCCACAGGGATTCGCTCTGAAGCTTTCTTT	CASSFTPTGIRSEAFF
NA	TRBV4-1	TRBJ1-1	NA	TGCGCCAGCAGCAAAGTATGGGACACTGAAGCTTTCTTT	CASSKVWDTEAFF
NA	TRBV5-8	TRBJ2-7	NA	TGTGCCAGCAGCCGCGCCTACGAGCAGTACTTC	CASSRAYEQYF
NA	TRBV9	TRBJ1-1	NA	TGTGCCAGCAGCGTAGTTCCAGGGTTGAACACTGAAGCTTTCTTT	CASSVVPGLNTEAFF
NA	TRBV7-2	TRBJ1-5	NA	TGTGCCAGCAGCTCAACAGGGAATCAGCCCCAGCATTTT	CASSSTGNQPQHF
NA	TRBV13	TRBJ2-7	NA	TGTGCCAGCAGCGCGAATGTGGGATCCTACGAGCAGTACTTC	CASSANVGSYEQYF
NA	TRBV9	TRBJ1-1	NA	TGTGCCAGCAGCGTAGGGATGTCCATGAACACTGAAGCTTTCTTT	CASSVGMSMNTEAFF
NA	TRBV20-1	TRBJ1-1	NA	TGCAGTGCTACTCCGGACAGTGAAGCTTTCTTT	CSATPDSEAFF
few	TRBV30	TRBJ1-4	NA	TGTGCCTGGAGTTGGTCCATGAATGAAAAACTGTTTTTT	CAWSWSMNEKLFF
NA	TRBV5-1	TRBJ2-5	TRBD1	TGCGCCAGCAGGGGACAGGGGTTCGAGACCCAGTACTTC	CASRGQGFETQYF
NA	TRBV7-2	TRBJ2-1	TRBD2	TGTGCCAGCAGCTTTACTAGCGGGGACAATGAGCAGTTCTTC	CASSFTSGDNEQFF
NA	TRBV20-1	TRBJ2-7	TRBD1	TGCAGCGCCCAGGGGGCGCGAGAGCAGTACTTC	CSAQGAREQYF
NA	TRBV30	TRBJ1-5	NA	TGTGCCTGGAGTGCCTTAGGTAGCAATCAGCCCCAGCATTTT	CAWSALGSNQPQHF
NA	TRBV13	TRBJ1-2	NA	TGTGCCAGCAGCTCGCAACTCTCCTATGGCTACACCTTC	CASSSQLSYGYTF
NA	TRBV7-9	TRBJ1-2	TRBD1	TGTGCCAGCAGCCTAGCCGGGACAGGGGTTAATGGCTACACCTTC	CASSLAGTGVNGYTF
NA	TRBV7-9	TRBJ1-5	NA	TGTGCCAGCAGCTTAGCGACTCCTGGGGGAAATCAGCCCCAGCATTTT	CASSLATPGGNQPQHF
NA	TRBV12-5	TRBJ2-3	NA	TGTGCTAGTGGTTTACAGCCCACAGATACGCAGTATTTT	CASGLQPTDTQYF
NA	TRBV30	TRBJ1-3	NA	TGTGCCTGGAGTCCCGCCGCCGGGCCGTTGTTTGGAAACACCATATATTTT	CAWSPAAGPLFGNTIYF
NA	TRBV27	TRBJ1-6	NA	TGTGCCAGCAGTGACGAGGGGCCCTATAATTCACCCCTCCACTTT	CASSDEGPYNSPLHF
NA	TRBV27	TRBJ2-7	TRBD2	TGTGCCAGCACCCCTAGCGGGGGCGGCCCCTACGAGCAGTACTTC	CASTPSGGGPYEQYF
NA	TRBV7-2	TRBJ2-7	NA	TGTGCCAGCAGCTTCCAATCCGGGACAACCGCCGAGCAGTACTTC	CASSFQSGTTAEQYF